The next 25 T cell receptor beta chains were all read from a single sample in a study of radiotherapy plus CTLA-4 blockade in lung cancer. Sequencing used immunoSEQ multiplex PCR; TCRdb keeps in-frame clones, though not all of them. The table lists about 68,000 clones, approximately 79% of them singletons. This specimen consisted of peripheral blood, obtained from a patient treated with radiotherapy plus ipilimumab. Receptor source: a human donor with non-small cell lung cancer who had a complete response to radiotherapy plus ipilimumab.

The chain recombines TRBV14 with TRBJ2-7, with 7 bases fitting TRBD1. The V and J ends lost 5 bases and 8 bases, in that order; junction bases with no gene match: 9. The germline gives CDR1 SGHDN, CDR2 FVKESK. CDR3 size: 13 residues. The CDR3 is CASSTRTGVKQYV. CDR3 nucleotides: TGTGCCAGCAGCACCCGAACAGGGGTTAAGCAGTACGTC.

This chain links TRBV6-1 with TRBJ2-5; D might be TRBD2 (5 bases). This CDR3 has 13 residues. Trimming stripped 7 bases from V and 5 bases from J, with 14 bases between. The germline V gene has CDR1 MNHNS and CDR2 SASEGT. CDR3 coding DNA: TGTGCCAGCAAATTTGGAGGCAGTGAGACCCAGTACTTC. It encodes CASKFGGSETQYF.

This rearrangement joins TRBV6-4 to TRBJ2-7; 14 bases fit TRBD2. Germline CDR1 MRHNA, CDR2 SNTAGT. CDR3 size: 18 residues. The V segment lost 0 bases and the J segment 3 bases; nucleotides outside the gene matches: 7. The CDR3 coding sequence is TGTGCCAGCAGTGACTCAGGACTAGCGGGAGGAAGGGACTACGAGCAGTACGTC. Translating gives CASSDSGLAGGRDYEQYV.

The V call is TRBV5-1, the J call TRBJ1-5, with unresolved D. Germline V gene sequence: CDR1 SGHRS, CDR2 YFSETQ. The CDR3 loop spans 15 amino acids. Trimming shortened V by 0 bases and J by 4 bases, and 11 bases separated the two germline ends. The CDR3 nucleotides are TGCGCCAGCAGCTTGGGTCCGGGTCGGAATCAGCCCCAGCATTTT. It specifies CASSLGPGRNQPQHF.

The CDR3 loop reads CASSLLGGDQPQHF. The CDR3 nucleotides are TGTGCCAGCAGTTTGTTGGGGGGGGACCAGCCCCAGCATTTT. The chain recombines TRBV27 with TRBJ1-5; D is possibly TRBD1 (5 bases). Germline CDR1 MNHEY, CDR2 SMNVEV (reference sequence). The CDR3 sequence is 14 residues long. V lost 3 bases to trimming and J lost 7 bases, with 13 bases between them.

The CDR3 loop reads CASSDGTHNEQFF. DNA for the CDR3: TGTGCCAGCAGTGACGGAACCCACAATGAGCAGTTCTTC. V usage is TRBV6-4 and J usage is TRBJ2-1; D is unclear. The V gene's germline CDR1 is MRHNA and CDR2 SNTAGT. The CDR3 runs 13 residues. Trimming shortened V by 2 bases and J by 5 bases, and 7 bases separated the two germline ends.

The CDR3 spells CASSTKSTDTQYF. DNA of the CDR3: TGTGCCAGTAGTACTAAGAGCACAGATACGCAGTATTTT. This sequence joins TRBV19 and TRBJ2-3, with no clear D. The CDR3 covers 13 residues. The V end lost 4 bases, the J end lost 0 bases, and 5 bases lay between the germline ends. The germline V gene has CDR1 LNHDA and CDR2 SQIVND (reference sequence).

The chain combines TRBV4-3 with TRBJ1-6; D is uncertain. Trimming cost V 2 bases and J 8 bases, with 13 bases left between them. Germline CDR1 reads LGHNA; CDR2 reads YSLEER. CDR3 size: 15 residues. CDR3 DNA sequence: TGCGCCAGCAGCCAATTGTATCTTTTTTATTCACCCCTCCACTTT. Translated: CASSQLYLFYSPLHF.

V usage is TRBV29-1 and J usage is TRBJ1-2; a possible D gene is TRBD1 (5 bases). Trimming took off 4 bases at V and 5 bases at J, with 17 bases between the two ends. This CDR3 has 14 amino acids. Germline V lookup: CDR1 SQVTM, CDR2 ANQGSEA. CDR3 sequence: CSVAREMRGYGYTF. The CDR3 region has the DNA TGCAGCGTTGCCCGAGAGATGAGGGGTTATGGCTACACCTTC.

The chain couples TRBV7-2 to TRBJ2-3; 8 bases match TRBD1. This CDR3 is built from 14 residues. The V segment lost 5 bases and the J segment 1 base; nucleotides outside the gene matches: 2. Germline CDR1 reads SGHTA; CDR2 reads FQGNSA. The CDR3 nucleotides read TGTGCCAGCAGCCCGGACAGGGGCACAGATACGCAGTATTTT. This sequence encodes CASSPDRGTDTQYF.

The rearrangement uses TRBV19 and TRBJ1-1, with D perhaps TRBD1 (6 bases). In germline, CDR1 is LNHDA, CDR2 SQIVND (reference sequence). The CDR3 extends over 18 amino acids. Trimming shortened V by 5 bases and J by 0 bases, and 22 bases separated the two germline ends. This chain's CDR3 is CASSVNRDMELMNTEAFF. CDR3 sequence (DNA): TGTGCCAGTAGTGTCAACCGGGACATGGAACTCATGAACACTGAAGCTTTCTTT. The variable domain in full, completed from reference TRBV19 and TRBJ1-1, reads DGGITQSPKYLFRKEGQNVTLSCEQNLNHDAMYWYRQDPGQGLRLIYYSQIVNDFQKGDIAEGYSVSREKKESFPLTVTSAQKNPTAFYLCASSVNRDMELMNTEAFFGQGTRLTVV.

V gene TRBV5-1 combines with J gene TRBJ1-2; no firm D call. V lost 3 bases and J lost 2, with 14 bases in between. Germline V gene lookup returns CDR1 SGHRS and CDR2 YFSETQ. The CDR3 is 15 residues long. The CDR3 region has the DNA TGCGCCAGCAGCTCCCCCTCCGGTGAGAACTATGGCTACACCTTC. As protein: CASSSPSGENYGYTF.

This chain connects TRBV28 to TRBJ2-1, with D possibly TRBD1 on 5 matching bases. The CDR3 totals 11 residues. CDR1 and CDR2 (germline): MDHEN, SYDVKM. V lost 8 bases and J 6 bases, leaving 8 bases between the germline ends. CDR3 nucleotides: TGTGCCAGCCAGGGTGGCAATGAGCAGTTCTTC. This codes for CASQGGNEQFF.

J is TRBJ2-5 and V is TRBV10-3, with 14 bases lining up with TRBD2. This CDR3 has 18 amino acids. The germline V gene has CDR1 ENHRY and CDR2 SYGVKD. The trim removed 3 bases at V and 2 bases at J, leaving 8 bases unmatched. The DNA for the CDR3 is TGTGCCATCAGTGATTGGACCGGGACTAGCGGGGGACAAGAGACCCAGTACTTC. Translation: CAISDWTGTSGGQETQYF.

This clone was picked up one time. The V call is TRBV6-5, the J call TRBJ1-2; perhaps TRBD1 as D (5 bases). CDR1 is MNHEY and CDR2 is SVGAGI in the germline V gene. The CDR3 has 15 residues. Trimming took off 6 bases at V and 8 bases at J, with 22 bases between the two ends. In nucleotides, the CDR3 is TGTGCCAGCAGCTCCCCAGGGAATCTCTACGGAGGCTACACCTTC. Translation gives CASSSPGNLYGGYTF.

Regarding this clone: At one boundary the junction diverges from the germline segment, which might be a read error. Other nucleotide sequences from this sample produce the same CDR3. The V call is TRBV7-2, the J call TRBJ1-2, with 11 bases that match TRBD1. CDR3 length: 17 residues. Germline CDR1 and CDR2: SGHTA and FQGNSA. CDR3 DNA sequence: TGTGCCAGCAGCTTAGGAGGGACAGGGGGTGGTAGCTATGGCTACACCTTT. It codes for CASSLGGTGGGSYGYTF.

The chain carries TRBV6-6 and TRBJ2-2; TRBD1 might be the D (5 bases). The CDR3 extends over 15 amino acids. Germline V gene data show CDR1 as MNHNY and CDR2 as SVGAGI (reference sequence). The V gene lost 5 bases and the J gene lost 0 bases, with 10 bases spanning the gap. As DNA, the CDR3 is TGTGCCAGCAGTGCCCAGACAGCGAACACCGGGGAGCTGTTTTTT. Protein sequence: CASSAQTANTGELFF.

This chain links TRBV11-3 with TRBJ2-7; weak D call: TRBD2 (5 bases). Trimming left V 2 bases short and J 0 bases short, with 11 bases between. The CDR3 loop spans 15 amino acids. Germline V gives CDR1 SGHNT, CDR2 YENEEA. The CDR3 DNA follows: TGTGCCAGCAGCTTATTTCACGGGGACTCCTACGAGCAGTACGTC. It codes for CASSLFHGDSYEQYV.

V is TRBV7-9 and J is TRBJ2-2; D is perhaps TRBD1 or TRBD2 (5 bases each). Germline CDR1 is SEHNR and CDR2 is FQNEAQ (reference sequence). This CDR3 has 15 amino acids. V was trimmed by 4 bases and J by 4 bases, leaving 13 bases between them. This CDR3 is CASSSPQGPTGELFF. As DNA, the CDR3 is TGTGCCAGCAGCTCACCTCAGGGACCCACCGGGGAGCTGTTTTTT.

This rearrangement joins TRBV2 to TRBJ1-1, with D maybe TRBD1 (5 bases). Germline CDR1 reads SNHLY; CDR2 reads FYNNEI. The CDR3 runs to 14 residues. V lost 6 bases and J 2 bases, leaving 13 bases between the germline ends. CDR3 coding DNA: TGTGCCAGCAGCGGTTCCAGGGCTAACACTGAAGCTTTCTTT. Amino acid sequence: CASSGSRANTEAFF.

This clone was counted between two and nine times. J is TRBJ1-5 and V is TRBV4-1; D is possibly TRBD1 (5 bases). The CDR3 runs 14 residues. Trimming took off 2 bases at V and 2 bases at J, with 7 bases between the two ends. CDR1 MGHRA and CDR2 YSYEKL come from the germline V gene. CDR3 nucleotides: TGCGCCAGCAGCCAATCGACAGGCAATCAGCCCCAGCATTTT. This sequence encodes CASSQSTGNQPQHF.

This chain uses TRBV27 with TRBJ2-7, with D possibly matching TRBD2 (6 bases). Germline CDR1 reads MNHEY; CDR2 reads SMNVEV (reference sequence). The CDR3 totals 14 residues. CDR3 in amino acids: CAVHSGGVRYEQYF. The CDR3 nucleotides read TGTGCAGTGCATTCCGGAGGGGTCCGATACGAGCAGTACTTC.

The chain has TRBV14 and TRBJ2-2; 10 positions match TRBD1. CDR3 length: 15 residues. Germline V gene lookup returns CDR1 SGHDN and CDR2 FVKESK. V gave up 4 bases and J gave up 3 bases; unmatched junction bases: 2. The CDR3 region is CASSRGTGDTGELFF. The CDR3, as DNA: TGTGCCAGCAGCCGAGGGACAGGGGACACCGGGGAGCTGTTTTTT.

This clone was detected only a few times. V and J are TRBV7-9 and TRBJ1-5, with unresolved D. The CDR3 extends over 13 amino acids. The V end was cut by 5 bases, the J end by 1 base, with 6 bases between. Per germline, CDR1 SEHNR and CDR2 FQNEAQ (reference sequence). CDR3 sequence: CASSGLSNQPQHF. CDR3 in DNA: TGTGCCAGCAGCGGTTTGAGCAATCAGCCCCAGCATTTT.

The CDR3 sequence: CASSGLAGGVGEQFF. CDR3 sequence (DNA): TGTGCCAGCAGCGGTTTAGCGGGGGGCGTCGGCGAGCAGTTCTTC. The V gene is TRBV9, the J gene TRBJ2-1, with 10 nucleotides matching TRBD2. Per the germline V gene, CDR1 is SGDLS and CDR2 is YYNGEE. CDR3 length equals 15 residues. The junction had 10 bases not matched to a gene; V was cut back by 3 bases and J by 10 bases.